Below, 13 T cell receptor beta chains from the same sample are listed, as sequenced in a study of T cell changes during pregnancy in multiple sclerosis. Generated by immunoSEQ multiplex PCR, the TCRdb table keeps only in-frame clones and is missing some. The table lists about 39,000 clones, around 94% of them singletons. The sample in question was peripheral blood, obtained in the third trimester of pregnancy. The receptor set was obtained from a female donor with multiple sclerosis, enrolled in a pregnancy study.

The CDR3 DNA reads as TGTGCCAGCAGTGAAAAGGTGGGACTAGCGGGAGGGAGCTCCTACGAGCAGTACTTC. This gives the protein CASSEKVGLAGGSSYEQYF. The chain links TRBV6-1 to TRBJ2-7; 16 bases are shared with TRBD2. After removal of 2 bases from V and 0 bases from J, the junction contained 7 bases not matched to a gene. Germline values: CDR1 MNHNS, CDR2 SASEGT. CDR3 length: 19 residues.

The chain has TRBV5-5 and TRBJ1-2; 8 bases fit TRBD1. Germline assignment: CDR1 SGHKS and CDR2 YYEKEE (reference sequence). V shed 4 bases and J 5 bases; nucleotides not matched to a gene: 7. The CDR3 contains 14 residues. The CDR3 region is CASSQGQDRYGYTF. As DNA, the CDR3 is TGTGCCAGCAGCCAGGGACAGGACCGGTATGGCTACACCTTC. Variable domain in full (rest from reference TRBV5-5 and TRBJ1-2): DAGVTQSPTHLIKTRGQQVTLRCSPISGHKSVSWYQQVLGQGPQFIFQYYEKEERGRGNFPDRFSARQFPNYSSELNVNALLLGDSALYLCASSQGQDRYGYTFGSGTRLTVV.

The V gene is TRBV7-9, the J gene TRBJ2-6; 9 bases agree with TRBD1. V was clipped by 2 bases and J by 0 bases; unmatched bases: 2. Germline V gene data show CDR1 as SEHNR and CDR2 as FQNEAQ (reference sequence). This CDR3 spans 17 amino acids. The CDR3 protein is CASSLMDRGSGANVLTF. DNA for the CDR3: TGTGCCAGCAGCTTAATGGACAGGGGCTCTGGGGCCAACGTCCTGACTTTC.

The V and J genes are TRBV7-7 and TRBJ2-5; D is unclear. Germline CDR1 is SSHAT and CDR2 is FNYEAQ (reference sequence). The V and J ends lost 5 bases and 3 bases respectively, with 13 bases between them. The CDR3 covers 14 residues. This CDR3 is CASSELLREETQYF. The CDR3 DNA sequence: TGTGCCAGCAGCGAATTGCTCCGGGAAGAGACCCAGTACTTC.

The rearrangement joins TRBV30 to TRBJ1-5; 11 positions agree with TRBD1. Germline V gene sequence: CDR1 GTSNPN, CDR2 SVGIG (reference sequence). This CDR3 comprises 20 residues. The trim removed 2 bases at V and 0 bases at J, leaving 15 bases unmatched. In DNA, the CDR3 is TGTGCCTGGAGTTGGTGGTGCTGGGACAGGGGGGGGAATAGCAATCAGCCCCAGCATTTT. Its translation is CAWSWWCWDRGGNSNQPQHF. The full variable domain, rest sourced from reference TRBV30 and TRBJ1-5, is SQTIHQWPATLVQPVGSPLSLECTVEGTSNPNLYWYRQAAGRGLQLLFYSVGIGQISSEVPQNLSASRPQDRQFILSSKKLLLSDSGFYLCAWSWWCWDRGGNSNQPQHFGDGTRLSIL.

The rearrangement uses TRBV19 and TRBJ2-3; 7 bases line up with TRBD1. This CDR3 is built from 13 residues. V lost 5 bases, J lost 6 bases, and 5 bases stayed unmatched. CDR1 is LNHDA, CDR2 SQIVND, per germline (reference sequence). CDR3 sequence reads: CASSLGQFDTQYF. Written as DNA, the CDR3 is TGTGCCAGTAGTCTGGGACAGTTCGATACGCAGTATTTT.

CDR3 bases: TGTGCCAGTAGCCTTACCCCAGGGGGCAATGAAGCTTTCTTT. Amino acid sequence: CASSLTPGGNEAFF. This sequence joins TRBV19 and TRBJ1-1; 8 positions match TRBD1. CDR1 is LNHDA and CDR2 is SQIVND in the germline V gene (reference sequence). Trimming removed 6 bases from V and 7 bases from J; junction bases left unmatched: 10. The CDR3 has 14 amino acids.

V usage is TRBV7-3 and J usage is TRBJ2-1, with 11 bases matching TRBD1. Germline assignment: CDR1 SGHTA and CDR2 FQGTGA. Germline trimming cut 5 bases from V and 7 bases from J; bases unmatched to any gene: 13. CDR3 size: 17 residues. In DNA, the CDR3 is TGTGCCAGCAGCCTTACCCCATGGGACAGGGGGATGAATGAGCAGTTCTTC. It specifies CASSLTPWDRGMNEQFF.

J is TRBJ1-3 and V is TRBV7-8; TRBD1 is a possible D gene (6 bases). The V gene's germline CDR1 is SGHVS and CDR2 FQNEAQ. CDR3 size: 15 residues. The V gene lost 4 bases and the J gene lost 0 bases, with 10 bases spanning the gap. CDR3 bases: TGTGCCAGCAGCTCGGGGGGCCCCTCTGGAAACACCATATATTTT. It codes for CASSSGGPSGNTIYF.

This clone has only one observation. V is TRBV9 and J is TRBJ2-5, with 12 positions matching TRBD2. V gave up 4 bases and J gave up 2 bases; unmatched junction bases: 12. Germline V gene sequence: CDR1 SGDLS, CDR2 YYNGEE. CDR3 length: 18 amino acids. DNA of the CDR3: TGTGCCAGCAGCCCTCTAGCGGGGGGGCCCGTTTGGCAAGAGACCCAGTACTTC. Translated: CASSPLAGGPVWQETQYF.

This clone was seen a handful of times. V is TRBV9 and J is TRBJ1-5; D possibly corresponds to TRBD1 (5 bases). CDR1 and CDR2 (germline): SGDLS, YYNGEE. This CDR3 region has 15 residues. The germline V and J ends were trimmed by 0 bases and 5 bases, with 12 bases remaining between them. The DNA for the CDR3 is TGTGCCAGCAGCGTAGGTCCGGGGGTCGATCAGCCCCAGCATTTT. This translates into CASSVGPGVDQPQHF.

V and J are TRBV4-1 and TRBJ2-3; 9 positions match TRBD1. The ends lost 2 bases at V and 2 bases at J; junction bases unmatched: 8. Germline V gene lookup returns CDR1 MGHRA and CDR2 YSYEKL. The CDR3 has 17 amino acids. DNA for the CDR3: TGCGCCAGCAGCCAAACCGGGACAGGGATGTTCACAGATACGCAGTATTTT. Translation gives CASSQTGTGMFTDTQYF.

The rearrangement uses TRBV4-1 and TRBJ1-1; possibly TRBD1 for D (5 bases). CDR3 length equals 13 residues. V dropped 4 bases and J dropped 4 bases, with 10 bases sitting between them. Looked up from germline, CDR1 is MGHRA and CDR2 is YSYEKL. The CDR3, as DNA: TGCGCCAGCAGCCCCAGGGCTGGCACTGAAGCTTTCTTT. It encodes CASSPRAGTEAFF.